This entry lists 16 T cell receptor beta chains sequenced from one sample in a study of blood T cell repertoires in COVID-19. The repertoire was sequenced with immunoSEQ multiplex PCR; TCRdb's copy has only in-frame clones and lacks some. The sample contains about 25,000 clones, 80% to 90% of which appear only once. The sample was peripheral blood. The receptors come from a man between 65 and 85 years old with acute or convalescent COVID-19.

The chain uses TRBV5-4 and TRBJ1-2; the D is unclear. From germline, CDR1 is SGHNT and CDR2 YYREEE (reference sequence). The CDR3 has 12 residues. V was shortened by 0 bases and J by 10 bases, with 10 bases between the two germline ends. CDR3 amino acids: CASSLDHTAYTF. For the CDR3, the DNA is TGTGCCAGCAGCTTGGACCACACAGCCTACACCTTC. The full variable domain, with the rest looked up from reference TRBV5-4 and TRBJ1-2, is ETGVTQSPTHLIKTRGQQVTLRCSSQSGHNTVSWYQQALGQGPQFIFQYYREEENGRGNFPPRFSGLQFPNYSSELNVNALELDDSALYLCASSLDHTAYTFGSGTRLTVV.

The rearrangement joins TRBV5-1 to TRBJ2-1; D is unresolved. Trimming took off 0 bases at V and 0 bases at J, with 10 bases between the two ends. Germline V gene sequence: CDR1 SGHRS, CDR2 YFSETQ. The CDR3 consists of 16 residues. The CDR3 DNA reads as TGCGCCAGCAGCTTGGCCCCCCGGAGCTCCTACAATGAGCAGTTCTTC. This codes for CASSLAPRSSYNEQFF. The full variable domain, with the rest looked up from reference TRBV5-1 and TRBJ2-1, is KAGVTQTPRYLIKTRGQQVTLSCSPISGHRSVSWYQQTPGQGLQFLFEYFSETQRNKGNFPGRFSGRQFSNSRSEMNVSTLELGDSALYLCASSLAPRSSYNEQFFGPGTRLTVL.

The gene calls are TRBV7-8 and TRBJ2-3, with D possibly matching TRBD1 (5 bases). CDR1 is SGHVS, CDR2 FQNEAQ, per germline. There are 16 residues in the CDR3. V lost 5 bases and J lost 5, with 20 bases in between. The CDR3 DNA reads TGTGCCAGCAGCCCCCCGGTTTCAGGGCCGGGAGATACGCAGTATTTT. As protein: CASSPPVSGPGDTQYF.

This clone was detected once. V gene TRBV10-3 combines with J gene TRBJ2-4, with a weak D call TRBD1 (6 bases). V was clipped by 3 bases and J by 3 bases, with 12 bases between them. The CDR3 length is 15 residues. The V gene's germline CDR1 is ENHRY and CDR2 SYGVKD. CDR3 sequence: CAISDWTVGKNIQYF. For the CDR3, the DNA is TGTGCCATCAGTGACTGGACAGTGGGCAAAAACATTCAGTACTTC.

This chain links TRBV15 with TRBJ2-1; 9 bases agree with TRBD1. Looked up from germline, CDR1 is LNHNV and CDR2 is YYDKDF (reference sequence). The CDR3 contains 17 residues. Trimming at V came to 4 bases and at J to 6 bases, leaving 13 bases not matched to a gene. The DNA for the CDR3 is TGTGCCACCAGCACCGCCCTCGTTAACAGGGGGCCCAATGAGCAGTTCTTC. This sequence encodes CATSTALVNRGPNEQFF.

V usage is TRBV19 and J usage is TRBJ1-4, with 8 bases that match TRBD1. The CDR3 runs 13 residues. J was trimmed by 7 bases and V by 6 bases; bases with no gene match: 4. The V gene's germline CDR1 is LNHDA and CDR2 SQIVND (reference sequence). The CDR3 is CASSGQGFEKLFF. DNA of the CDR3: TGTGCCAGTAGCGGACAGGGCTTTGAAAAACTGTTTTTT.

The rearrangement uses TRBV19 and TRBJ1-5; TRBD1 aligns across 7 bases. Germline trimming cut 4 bases from V and 8 bases from J; bases unmatched to any gene: 20. This CDR3 spans 18 amino acids. The germline V gene has CDR1 LNHDA and CDR2 SQIVND (reference sequence). The CDR3: CASSTRTGRGAGMEPQHF. The CDR3 DNA follows: TGTGCCAGTAGTACCCGGACAGGTAGGGGTGCGGGTATGGAGCCCCAGCATTTT.

The chain uses TRBV5-1 and TRBJ2-7; D may be TRBD1 (7 bases). The germline V gene encodes CDR1 SGHRS and CDR2 YFSETQ. CDR3 length: 15 amino acids. The V gene lost 0 bases and the J gene lost 3 bases, with 13 bases spanning the gap. This CDR3 is CASSLEPGGGYEQYF. The DNA for the CDR3 is TGCGCCAGCAGCTTGGAGCCAGGGGGAGGCTACGAGCAGTACTTC.

This clone was counted a single time. The chain recombines TRBV9 with TRBJ2-2; TRBD1 is a possible D gene (6 bases). Germline V lookup: CDR1 SGDLS, CDR2 YYNGEE. V lost 2 bases to trimming and J lost 0 bases, with 17 bases between them. The CDR3 is made up of 18 amino acids. In DNA, the CDR3 is TGTGCCAGCAGCGTTAATTCGCAGACAGGAACGAACACCGGGGAGCTGTTTTTT. It translates to CASSVNSQTGTNTGELFF. The full variable domain, with the rest looked up from reference TRBV9 and TRBJ2-2, is DSGVTQTPKHLITATGQRVTLRCSPRSGDLSVYWYQQSLDQGLQFLIQYYNGEERAKGNILERFSAQQFPDLHSELNLSSLELGDSALYFCASSVNSQTGTNTGELFFGEGSRLTVL.

The rearrangement links TRBV15 to TRBJ2-7, with 8 nucleotides matching TRBD1. The CDR3 runs 18 residues. CDR1 LNHNV and CDR2 YYDKDF come from the germline V gene (reference sequence). V trimming: 4 bases; J trimming: 1 base; junction bases outside the gene matches: 15. This CDR3 reads CATSTVGEGTGASYEQYF. CDR3 in DNA: TGTGCCACCAGCACAGTAGGAGAGGGGACAGGTGCTTCCTACGAGCAGTACTTC.

This clone was seen just once. The genes are TRBV6-1 and TRBJ1-1, with TRBD1 matching 7 bases. The CDR3 spans 14 residues. CDR1 is MNHNS and CDR2 is SASEGT in the germline V gene. Germline trimming cut 2 bases from V and 5 bases from J; bases unmatched to any gene: 5. The CDR3 is CASSELTGTTEAFF. The CDR3 DNA follows: TGTGCCAGCAGTGAACTGACAGGGACGACTGAAGCTTTCTTT.

V gene TRBV28 combines with J gene TRBJ2-3; D unresolved. This CDR3 spans 11 amino acids. V lost 6 bases and J lost 6, with 7 bases in between. Germline V gives CDR1 MDHEN, CDR2 SYDVKM. The CDR3 loop is CASSPRDTQYF. DNA of the CDR3: TGTGCCAGCAGCCCTAGGGATACGCAGTATTTT.

V usage is TRBV7-5 and J usage is TRBJ2-2; the table gives TRBD2 as D, unverified against the DNA. TRBV7-5 is flagged as a pseudogene. The CDR3 consists of 16 residues. As DNA, the CDR3 is TGTGCCAGAAGCTTAAAGGGACTAGCGGGCCACGGGGAGCTGTTTTTT. It is translated as CARSLKGLAGHGELFF.

The chain joins TRBV3-1 (or the pseudogene TRBV3-2) to TRBJ2-1; D is unclear. Germline V gene data show CDR1 as LGHDT and CDR2 as YNNKEL (reference sequence). Trimming shortened V by 2 bases and J by 7 bases, and 9 bases separated the two germline ends. CDR3 length: 13 amino acids. CDR3 in DNA: TGTGCCAGCAGCCAAAAAATCGGGAATGAGCAGTTCTTC. Residues: CASSQKIGNEQFF.

The V gene is TRBV3-1 (or the pseudogene TRBV3-2), the J gene TRBJ1-2, with 7 bases fitting TRBD1. This CDR3 contains 14 residues. Germline V CDR1 and CDR2: LGHDT, YNNKEL (reference sequence). With V trimmed by 5 bases and J by 1 base, 4 bases remained unmatched. In nucleotides, the CDR3 is TGTGCCAGCAGCTACAGGGGTAGTAACTATGGCTACACCTTC. It specifies CASSYRGSNYGYTF.

This chain uses TRBV5-8 with TRBJ1-1; the match to TRBD1 covers 7 bases. Germline values: CDR1 SGHTS, CDR2 YDEGEE. J lost 0 bases, V lost 6 bases, and 8 bases had no gene match. The CDR3 extends over 15 amino acids. The CDR3 DNA reads TGTGCCAGCAACGCGGGACAGAGCATGAACACTGAAGCTTTCTTT. This codes for CASNAGQSMNTEAFF. The complete variable domain, with remaining parts taken from reference TRBV5-8 and TRBJ1-1, reads EAGVTQSPTHLIKTRGQQATLRCSPISGHTSVYWYQQALGLGLQFLLWYDEGEERNRGNFPPRFSGRQFPNYSSELNVNALELEDSALYLCASNAGQSMNTEAFFGQGTRLTVV.